This is a list of T cell receptor beta chains from one sample in a study of blood T cell repertoires in COVID-19. TCRdb's table, derived via immunoSEQ multiplex PCR, lists solely in-frame clones and lacks some. The table lists roughly 320,000 clones, roughly 90% of them singletons. Sequenced sample: PBMCs or T cells enriched from blood (not recorded which). These receptors were taken from a woman in her thirties who had been exposed to COVID-19. CDR3s include the opening cysteine and the closing phenylalanine or tryptophan. Fields, in order: D gene, J gene, V gene, clone size, CDR3 DNA, CDR3 protein. The D gene is left open where the match is weak. Expanded clones get a size class; other rows say once, few or many, or leave the size out.

d_call: TRBD1
j_call: TRBJ1-2
v_call: TRBV7-6
clone_size: NA
cdr3_nt: TGTGCCAGCAGTTACGGGACAGGCGGCTACACCTTC
cdr3_aa: CASSYGTGGYTF

d_call: NA
j_call: TRBJ1-2
v_call: TRBV5-4
clone_size: NA
cdr3_nt: TGTGCCAGCAGCTTTCCCGGGGGTGGCTACACCTTC
cdr3_aa: CASSFPGGGYTF

d_call: TRBD1
j_call: TRBJ1-4
v_call: TRBV2
clone_size: NA
cdr3_nt: TGTGCCAGCAGCGGACAGGGGTATGAAAAACTGTTTTTT
cdr3_aa: CASSGQGYEKLFF

d_call: NA
j_call: TRBJ1-5
v_call: TRBV6-1
clone_size: NA
cdr3_nt: TGTGCCAGCAGTGAATACGGTGCCAATCAGCCCCAGCATTTT
cdr3_aa: CASSEYGANQPQHF

d_call: TRBD2
j_call: TRBJ2-1
v_call: TRBV3-1/TRBV3-2
clone_size: NA
cdr3_nt: TGTGCCAGCAGCCAAGGAGGGACCGGGGGGGACCCAGTGGATGAGCAGTTCTTC
cdr3_aa: CASSQGGTGGDPVDEQFF

d_call: NA
j_call: TRBJ1-4
v_call: TRBV30
clone_size: once
cdr3_nt: TGTGCCTGGAGCAAGAAGGGAGTTGAGGAAAAACTGTTTTTT
cdr3_aa: CAWSKKGVEEKLFF

d_call: NA
j_call: TRBJ1-4
v_call: TRBV4-1
clone_size: NA
cdr3_nt: TGCGCCAGCAGCCAAGAGGCGGCTCGTAATGAAAAACTGTTTTTT
cdr3_aa: CASSQEAARNEKLFF

d_call: NA
j_call: TRBJ1-6
v_call: TRBV19
clone_size: NA
cdr3_nt: TGTGCGTGTTCGGGACAAATTAATTCACCCCTCCACTTT
cdr3_aa: CACSGQINSPLHF

d_call: NA
j_call: TRBJ2-3
v_call: TRBV6-1
clone_size: NA
cdr3_nt: TGTGCCAGCAGTGAAATCGGGGTTGACGATACGCAGTATTTT
cdr3_aa: CASSEIGVDDTQYF

d_call: TRBD1
j_call: TRBJ1-2
v_call: TRBV15
clone_size: NA
cdr3_nt: TGTGCCACCAGCAGCAGTCCCGGACAGGGCGGGGGACTTAATGGCTACACCTTC
cdr3_aa: CATSSSPGQGGGLNGYTF

d_call: TRBD2
j_call: TRBJ2-2
v_call: TRBV19
clone_size: NA
cdr3_nt: TGTGCCAGTAGTTTTAGCGGGGCGAACACCGGGGAGCTGTTTTTT
cdr3_aa: CASSFSGANTGELFF

d_call: NA
j_call: TRBJ2-5
v_call: TRBV21-1
clone_size: NA
cdr3_nt: TGTGCCAGCAGCCCATGGGGACAGACAGAGACCCAGTACTTC
cdr3_aa: CASSPWGQTETQYF

d_call: TRBD1
j_call: TRBJ2-1
v_call: TRBV7-9
clone_size: NA
cdr3_nt: TGTGCCAGCAGCTTAGCAGACAGGGCCAATGAGCAGTTCTTC
cdr3_aa: CASSLADRANEQFF

d_call: NA
j_call: TRBJ2-7
v_call: TRBV12-3/TRBV12-4
clone_size: NA
cdr3_nt: TGTGCCAGCAGCGGGATTGCCTACGAGCAGTACTTC
cdr3_aa: CASSGIAYEQYF

d_call: TRBD1
j_call: TRBJ1-1
v_call: TRBV29-1
clone_size: NA
cdr3_nt: TGCAGCGTTGCGCCCGGGACAGGGCACACTGAAGCTTTCTTT
cdr3_aa: CSVAPGTGHTEAFF

d_call: NA
j_call: TRBJ2-1
v_call: TRBV5-1
clone_size: NA
cdr3_nt: TGCGCCAGCAGCTTGGGACTAGTCGATGAGCAGTTCTTC
cdr3_aa: CASSLGLVDEQFF

d_call: NA
j_call: TRBJ2-3
v_call: TRBV3-1/TRBV3-2
clone_size: NA
cdr3_nt: TGTGCCAGCTCCCCGGGACACGAAAGCACAGATACGCAGTATTTT
cdr3_aa: CASSPGHESTDTQYF

d_call: NA
j_call: TRBJ1-2
v_call: TRBV11-1
clone_size: NA
cdr3_nt: TGTGCCAGCAGCGAGGACACGATCGTCTATGGCTACACCTTC
cdr3_aa: CASSEDTIVYGYTF

d_call: NA
j_call: TRBJ2-7
v_call: TRBV7-2
clone_size: NA
cdr3_nt: TGTGCCAGCAGCCGTTCTGCCTCGGGTGCTTACGAGCAGTACTTC
cdr3_aa: CASSRSASGAYEQYF

d_call: NA
j_call: TRBJ1-1
v_call: TRBV5-5
clone_size: once
cdr3_nt: TGTGCCAGCAGCTTGGGGGCCTTGAACACTGAAGCTTTCTTT
cdr3_aa: CASSLGALNTEAFF

d_call: TRBD1
j_call: TRBJ1-2
v_call: TRBV10-3
clone_size: once
cdr3_nt: TGTGCCATCAGTATCGGGACAGACGGCTATGGCTACACCTTC
cdr3_aa: CAISIGTDGYGYTF

d_call: NA
j_call: TRBJ2-3
v_call: TRBV12-3/TRBV12-4
clone_size: NA
cdr3_nt: TGTGCCAGCAGCCTGACAGGCACAGATACGCAGTATTTT
cdr3_aa: CASSLTGTDTQYF

d_call: NA
j_call: TRBJ2-4
v_call: TRBV3-1/TRBV3-2
clone_size: NA
cdr3_nt: TGTGCCAGCAGCCCTCACGTCGGGGGGCTAGCCAAAAACATTCAGTACTTC
cdr3_aa: CASSPHVGGLAKNIQYF